The 21 T cell receptor beta chains below were found in one sample sequenced in a study of regulatory T cells in long-lasting Graves disease. Through Arm-PCR of CDR3 regions and iRepertoire HTBI primers, TCR beta libraries were built. TCRdb redid the calling of the multiplex PCR reads with MiXCR, one entry per CDR3 protein. Among 350,000 to 500,000 distinct CDR3 sequences listed, about 14% were seen once. Time point specified: newly diagnosed GD, antithyroid drugs for less than 3 months. There was RNA extracted from PBMCs, and the TCR library was made from it. The same specimen was also included in a second study, on T cells in Graves' hyperthyroidism and ophthalmopathy.

Sequencing used peripheral blood mononuclear cells (PBMCs), obtained at new diagnosis, from a patient treated with antithyroid drugs. The source of these receptors is a woman aged 45-65 years with Graves disease.

This clonotype has a count of ten or more. J is TRBJ2-1 and V is TRBV27, with 11 bases fitting TRBD2. The V segment lost 5 bases and the J segment 4 bases; nucleotides outside the gene matches: 7. Germline lookup yields CDR1 MNHEY and CDR2 SMNVEV (reference sequence). The CDR3 covers 16 residues. DNA for the CDR3: TGTGCCAGCAGTCCCACCGGGACTAGCGGTTACAATGAGCAGTTCTTC. This sequence encodes CASSPTGTSGYNEQFF.

This clonotype has a single count. The CDR3 DNA is TGTGCCAGCAGCCAAGATTCCCTCTGGCCGGGGACTAGCGGGAGTTTCGAGACCCAGTACTTC. It translates to CASSQDSLWPGTSGSFETQYF. The rearrangement uses TRBV3-1 and TRBJ2-5; 14 nucleotides align to TRBD2. The CDR3 consists of 21 residues. Germline V gene sequence: CDR1 LGHDT, CDR2 YNNKEL (reference sequence). V dropped 0 bases and J dropped 5; count of bases not matched to a gene: 17.

This clonotype was observed at least ten times. This chain connects TRBV5-1 to TRBJ2-2; TRBD1 agrees at 10 bases. The germline gives CDR1 SGHRS, CDR2 YFSETQ. Losses at the gene ends were 0 bases for V and 3 bases for J; bases not matched to a gene: 5. The length of the CDR3 is 17 residues. Here the CDR3 reads CASSLEGTGVHTGELFF. The CDR3 DNA is TGCGCCAGCAGCTTGGAAGGGACAGGGGTCCACACCGGGGAGCTGTTTTTT. The whole variable domain, remainder taken from reference TRBV5-1 and TRBJ2-2, is KAGVTQTPRYLIKTRGQQVTLSCSPISGHRSVSWYQQTPGQGLQFLFEYFSETQRNKGNFPGRFSGRQFSNSRSEMNVSTLELGDSALYLCASSLEGTGVHTGELFFGEGSRLTVL.

The genes are TRBV7-2 and TRBJ2-1, with D tentatively TRBD1 or TRBD2 (6 bases each). Germline CDR1 reads SGHTA; CDR2 reads FQGNSA. This CDR3 has 13 residues. The germline V and J ends were trimmed by 5 bases and 8 bases, with 13 bases remaining between them. CDR3: CASSHARGDEQFF. The CDR3 DNA reads TGTGCCAGCAGCCACGCTAGGGGGGATGAGCAGTTCTTC.

This clonotype came up many times. The chain links TRBV7-9 to TRBJ2-3; 7 bases map to TRBD2. Trimming at V came to 2 bases and at J to 1 base, leaving 9 bases not matched to a gene. Germline-derived CDR1 and CDR2 are SEHNR and FQNEAQ (reference sequence). The CDR3 length is 17 residues. CDR3 sequence (DNA): TGTGCCAGCAGCTTACCGCTGGGAGGGCCTGGCACAGATACGCAGTATTTT. Translated: CASSLPLGGPGTDTQYF.

Worth noting for this clonotype: A single base separates this from a much larger clone, so it may be a read error. The J gene is TRBJ2-1, the V gene TRBV28, with D unclear. Germline loops: CDR1 MDHEN, CDR2 SYDVKM. CDR3 length: 16 amino acids. The CDR3 nucleotides read TGTGCCAGCAGTCAGGCCGGGCCCGGCTCCCACAATGAGCAGTTCTTC. Encoded protein: CASSQAGPGSHNEQFF.

A note on this clonotype: Given a much more abundant clone one base away, this may be a read error. The chain links TRBV5-8 to TRBJ2-1; 8 bases agree with TRBD2. The CDR3 is made up of 17 amino acids. Germline CDR1 SGHTS, CDR2 YDEGEE. V was clipped by 2 bases and J by 0 bases; unmatched bases: 7. The CDR3 loop reads CASSLATSGSSYNEQFF. The CDR3 DNA sequence: TGTGCCAGCAGCTTAGCTACTAGCGGCAGCTCCTACAATGAGCAGTTCTTC.

This rearrangement joins TRBV5-1 to TRBJ2-3, with 7 bases that match TRBD1. The CDR3 is 15 residues long. Losses at the gene ends were 5 bases for V and 2 bases for J; bases not matched to a gene: 8. CDR1 SGHRS and CDR2 YFSETQ come from the germline V gene. The CDR3 coding sequence is TGCGCCAGCAGGTCCGGGACAGCTTTCACAGATACGCAGTATTTT. Protein product: CASRSGTAFTDTQYF.

V and J are TRBV5-5 and TRBJ2-3; TRBD1 agrees at 9 bases. The V and J ends lost 2 bases and 3 bases, in that order; junction bases with no gene match: 7. The CDR3 runs to 16 residues. Germline V CDR1 and CDR2: SGHKS, YYEKEE (reference sequence). CDR3 loop: CASSFRTGGLTDTQYF. The CDR3 nucleotides read TGTGCCAGCAGCTTCCGTACAGGGGGCTTGACAGATACGCAGTATTTT.

The table lists this clonotype with many counts. The CDR3 bases are TGTGCCAGCACTCAGGACTGGGGGAACACTGAAGCTTTCTTT. Protein product: CASTQDWGNTEAFF. The chain uses TRBV12-3 or TRBV12-4 and TRBJ1-1; D is unresolved. The CDR3 contains 14 residues. Trimming removed 7 bases from V and 1 base from J, with 13 bases in between.

This clonotype was detected only a few times. This chain connects TRBV14 to TRBJ2-3; D is ambiguous. The germline CDR1 and CDR2 sequences are SGHDN and FVKESK. The CDR3 contains 15 residues. Deletions cut 1 base from V and 0 bases from J, with 8 bases between. This chain's CDR3 is CASSQVGSSTDTQYF. CDR3 in DNA: TGTGCCAGCAGCCAAGTCGGCTCCAGCACAGATACGCAGTATTTT.

There are many counts of this clonotype. The CDR3, as DNA: TGTGCCAGCAGTTACCCCCCCGGGGGCGCGAGACGGGCCTACGAGCAGTACTTC. Translating gives CASSYPPGGARRAYEQYF. The chain links TRBV28 to TRBJ2-7, with D possibly called TRBD1 or TRBD2 (6 bases each). CDR3 length equals 18 residues. The V gene's germline CDR1 is MDHEN and CDR2 SYDVKM. Trimming removed 4 bases from V and 2 bases from J, with 24 bases in between.

This clonotype came up a few times. The V call is TRBV7-9, the J call TRBJ1-2; D is uncertain. The germline V gene encodes CDR1 SEHNR and CDR2 FQNEAQ (reference sequence). V lost 8 bases and J 9 bases, leaving 13 bases between the germline ends. The CDR3 length is 11 residues. Here the CDR3 DNA reads TGTGCCAGCGTCGCTGGAGATCGCTACACCTTC. It encodes CASVAGDRYTF.

At least ten counts were recorded for this clonotype. The chain combines TRBV11-2 with TRBJ2-3; 11 bases line up with TRBD2. The CDR3 contains 17 residues. With 5 bases clipped from V and 4 bases from J, the junction kept 11 bases outside the gene matches. Germline CDR1 SGHAT, CDR2 FQNNGV. CDR3 in DNA: TGTGCCAGCAGCCTTTTAGCGGGAGGGCTTCTATCAGATACGCAGTATTTT. Its translation is CASSLLAGGLLSDTQYF.

V and J are TRBV2 and TRBJ2-7, with D perhaps matching TRBD1 (6 bases). Germline loops: CDR1 SNHLY, CDR2 FYNNEI. The CDR3 sequence is 13 residues long. V was trimmed by 7 bases and J by 0 bases, leaving 10 bases between them. DNA for the CDR3: TGTGCCAGCAACAGGGCGGACTCCTACGAGCAGTACTTC. Translation gives CASNRADSYEQYF.

The chain is built from TRBV29-1 and TRBJ2-1, with D unclear. The V gene's germline CDR1 is SQVTM and CDR2 ANQGSEA. The CDR3 totals 13 residues. Deletions cut 2 bases from V and 9 bases from J, with 14 bases between. The CDR3 DNA is TGCAGCGTTGAAAGCGAGTTGGTATTTGAGCAGTTCTTC. Protein sequence: CSVESELVFEQFF.

In its sample, this clonotype was seen many times. The J gene is TRBJ2-1, the V gene TRBV20-1; D is uncertain. In germline, CDR1 is DFQATT, CDR2 SNEGSKA (reference sequence). The CDR3 is 13 residues long. Trimming took off 6 bases at V and 3 bases at J, with 12 bases between the two ends. The CDR3 nucleotides read TGCAGTGCCAACCCGACTTTCTACAATGAGCAGTTCTTC. Amino acid sequence: CSANPTFYNEQFF.

The gene calls are TRBV19 and TRBJ1-3, with 7 bases matching TRBD1. V trimming: 5 bases; J trimming: 11 bases; junction bases outside the gene matches: 12. The germline CDR1 and CDR2 sequences are LNHDA and SQIVND (reference sequence). The CDR3 covers 14 residues. CDR3 sequence: CASSPRPDRDAIYF. The CDR3, as DNA: TGTGCCAGTAGTCCTCGCCCTGACAGGGACGCCATATATTTT.

This clonotype was recorded many times. The rearrangement joins TRBV7-9 to TRBJ2-1; no definite D call. Per germline, CDR1 SEHNR and CDR2 FQNEAQ (reference sequence). This CDR3 region has 16 residues. The ends were cut back, 1 base at V and 5 bases at J, with 15 bases in the middle. The DNA for the CDR3 is TGTGCCAGCAGCTTAGGGCCTTCTTCCCCGGACAATGAGCAGTTCTTC. The encoded protein is CASSLGPSSPDNEQFF.

This clonotype was seen repeatedly, ten times or more. The J gene is TRBJ1-1, the V gene TRBV11-2, with 7 bases aligning to TRBD1. Per germline, CDR1 SGHAT and CDR2 FQNNGV. There are 12 residues in the CDR3. Trimming at V came to 5 bases and at J to 10 bases, leaving 7 bases not matched to a gene. The CDR3: CASSQGGEGAFF. DNA for the CDR3: TGTGCCAGCAGCCAGGGGGGGGAGGGAGCTTTCTTT. Together with reference TRBV11-2 and TRBJ1-1, the CDR3 gives the full variable domain: EAGVAQSPRYKIIEKRQSVAFWCNPISGHATLYWYQQILGQGPKLLIQFQNNGVVDDSQLPKDRFSAERLKGVDSTLKIQPAKLEDSAVYLCASSQGGEGAFFGQGTRLTVV.

The rearrangement links TRBV10-1 to TRBJ2-3; TRBD2 matches at 8 bases. CDR1 and CDR2 from the germline V gene are WNHNN and SYGVQD (reference sequence). V was pared by 3 bases and J by 10 bases, with 12 bases of the junction left unmatched. This CDR3 has 15 amino acids. CDR3 protein: CASSDGGGGTPSQYF. CDR3 in DNA: TGCGCCAGCAGTGACGGGGGGGGGGGTACCCCATCGCAGTATTTT.